The 28 T cell receptor beta chains presented below share a single source sample, sequenced in a study of radiotherapy plus CTLA-4 blockade in lung cancer (dated by TCRdb to the late 2010s). Library prep was done by the immunoSEQ multiplex PCR assay. TCRdb provides this immuneACCESS table in a form limited to in-frame rearrangements. Some clones are lacking; in checked studies, under half of them reflect an unresolved V gene, and why the rest are absent is not known. The sample has approximately 47,000 clones on record, 82% of them singletons. The ten largest clones take up 2.5% to 3.5% of the sample. Sequences were derived from peripheral blood, sampled from a patient treated with radiotherapy plus ipilimumab. These receptors were obtained from a human donor with non-small cell lung cancer who had stable disease on radiotherapy plus ipilimumab.

The chain links TRBV5-6 to TRBJ2-1; 11 bases align to TRBD2. The V gene's germline CDR1 is SGHDT and CDR2 YYEEEE. The CDR3 has 16 residues. Losses at the gene ends were 4 bases for V and 4 bases for J; bases not matched to a gene: 7. CDR3 residues: CASSGRGLAEYNEQFF. As DNA, the CDR3 is TGTGCCAGCAGCGGACGGGGACTAGCGGAGTACAATGAGCAGTTCTTC.

The chain carries TRBV28 and TRBJ2-7; TRBD1 agrees at 7 bases. Germline loops: CDR1 MDHEN, CDR2 SYDVKM. There are 11 residues in the CDR3. CDR3 nucleotide sequence: TGTGCTTCGACAGGGATAAACGAGCAGTACTTC. Translating gives CASTGINEQYF.

This clone was observed a few times. This chain uses TRBV5-1 with TRBJ1-5, with D hard to call. Germline V lookup: CDR1 SGHRS, CDR2 YFSETQ. This CDR3 contains 15 residues. The V end was cut by 0 bases, the J end by 6 bases, with 13 bases between. The CDR3: CASSLDGVRGQPQHF. CDR3 coding DNA: TGCGCCAGCAGCTTGGATGGGGTCCGGGGTCAGCCCCAGCATTTT. Based on the CDR3 plus reference TRBV5-1 and TRBJ1-5, the full variable domain is KAGVTQTPRYLIKTRGQQVTLSCSPISGHRSVSWYQQTPGQGLQFLFEYFSETQRNKGNFPGRFSGRQFSNSRSEMNVSTLELGDSALYLCASSLDGVRGQPQHFGDGTRLSIL.

This clone occurred once. The genes are TRBV7-8 and TRBJ1-2; D unclear. CDR3 length equals 14 residues. Trimming shortened V by 5 bases and J by 4 bases, and 14 bases separated the two germline ends. CDR1 SGHVS and CDR2 FQNEAQ come from the germline V gene. CDR3 region: CASSPLRGGYGYTF. As DNA, the CDR3 is TGTGCCAGCAGCCCTTTACGGGGAGGCTATGGCTACACCTTC.

The genes are TRBV5-6 and TRBJ2-2; tentatively, D is TRBD2 (5 bases). Trimming left V 1 base short and J 7 bases short, with 11 bases between. The germline V gene has CDR1 SGHDT and CDR2 YYEEEE. The CDR3 length is 14 residues. In nucleotides, the CDR3 is TGTGCCAGCAGCTTGTTACTAGTCGGCGGGGAGCTGTTTTTT. Amino acid sequence: CASSLLLVGGELFF.

J is TRBJ2-1 and V is TRBV2, with 10 bases that match TRBD2. The V gene end was trimmed by 5 bases and the J gene end by 4 bases; junction bases not matched to a gene: 5. Germline V gives CDR1 SNHLY, CDR2 FYNNEI. The CDR3 is 15 residues long. The CDR3 region has the DNA TGTGCCAGCAGTAGCCTAGCGGGGGCGTACAATGAGCAGTTCTTC. It is translated as CASSSLAGAYNEQFF.

Notes on this clone: Within the sample, other DNA sequences also encode this same CDR3. The rearrangement links TRBV28 to TRBJ2-7, with D maybe TRBD2 (6 bases). The CDR3 has 14 amino acids. The ends were cut back, 3 bases at V and 5 bases at J, with 14 bases in the middle. CDR1 is MDHEN and CDR2 is SYDVKM in the germline V gene. DNA of the CDR3: TGTGCCAGCAGTTTGTACGGGGGAAGAAACGAGCAGTACTTC. Protein sequence: CASSLYGGRNEQYF.

This sequence joins TRBV7-9 and TRBJ1-1; D call uncertain. The germline V gene encodes CDR1 SEHNR and CDR2 FQNEAQ (reference sequence). There are 14 residues in the CDR3. V was cut by 4 bases and J by 10 bases, with 19 bases left in between. The CDR3 sequence: CASSYLREQVIAFF. CDR3 coding DNA: TGTGCCAGCAGCTATCTCCGGGAGCAGGTGATAGCTTTCTTT. The entire variable domain, with the rest obtained from reference TRBV7-9 and TRBJ1-1, is as follows: DTGVSQNPRHKITKRGQNVTFRCDPISEHNRLYWYRQTLGQGPEFLTYFQNEAQLEKSRLLSDRFSAERPKGSFSTLEIQRTEQGDSAMYLCASSYLREQVIAFFGQGTRLTVV.

This clone was detected only once. V gene TRBV28 combines with J gene TRBJ2-7, with unresolved D. CDR3 size: 10 residues. The ends were cut back, 3 bases at V and 5 bases at J, with 2 bases in the middle. Germline CDR1 reads MDHEN; CDR2 reads SYDVKM. CDR3 DNA sequence: TGTGCCAGCAGTTTTAACGAGCAGTACTTC. Residues: CASSFNEQYF.

This clone appeared a few times. The chain recombines TRBV5-4 with TRBJ2-6, with 12 bases identical to TRBD1. V lost 6 bases and J lost 4; bases outside the gene matches: 8. Germline-derived CDR1 and CDR2 are SGHNT and YYREEE (reference sequence). CDR3 length: 17 residues. This chain's CDR3 is CASIPGQGATGANVLTF. CDR3 sequence (DNA): TGTGCCAGCATCCCGGGACAGGGGGCGACAGGGGCCAACGTCCTGACTTTC.

The CDR3 bases are TGTGCCAGCAGTTATTCGGGGGGGGACGGCCAAGAGACCCAGTACTTC. This encodes CASSYSGGDGQETQYF. J is TRBJ2-5 and V is TRBV6-5, with TRBD2 matching over 8 bases. After removal of 3 bases from V and 1 base from J, the junction contained 7 bases not matched to a gene. The CDR3 totals 16 residues. Germline values: CDR1 MNHEY, CDR2 SVGAGI.

This clone has just one count. The chain carries TRBV6-1 and TRBJ2-2; D perhaps matches TRBD1 (6 bases). Trimming took off 0 bases at V and 6 bases at J, with 14 bases between the two ends. CDR1 and CDR2 from the germline V gene are MNHNS and SASEGT. This CDR3 contains 16 residues. This chain's CDR3 is CASSEAHYRDPGELFF. For the CDR3, the DNA is TGTGCCAGCAGTGAAGCCCATTACAGGGACCCCGGGGAGCTGTTTTTT.

DNA for the CDR3: TGTGCCAGCAGTTTAGCCAGGGCGAACACTGAAGCTTTCTTT. This translates into CASSLARANTEAFF. The chain joins TRBV27 to TRBJ1-1; perhaps TRBD1 as D (5 bases). CDR1 MNHEY and CDR2 SMNVEV come from the germline V gene (reference sequence). Trimming took off 2 bases at V and 1 base at J, with 8 bases between the two ends. This CDR3 has 14 amino acids.

The chain joins TRBV7-2 to TRBJ2-3; 11 bases agree with TRBD1. Germline V gives CDR1 SGHTA, CDR2 FQGNSA. CDR3 length: 15 amino acids. Trimming cost V 3 bases and J 5 bases; bases outside gene matches: 4. CDR3 in amino acids: CASSFRTGGVDTQYF. The DNA of the CDR3 is TGTGCCAGCAGCTTTCGGACAGGGGGCGTAGATACGCAGTATTTT.

The chain carries TRBV6-4 and TRBJ2-1, with 8 bases that match TRBD2. CDR1 MRHNA and CDR2 SNTAGT come from the germline V gene. The CDR3 has 15 amino acids. V was pared by 0 bases and J by 2 bases, with 0 bases of the junction left unmatched. The chain's CDR3 is CASSDSAGAYNEQFF. The CDR3 DNA follows: TGTGCCAGCAGTGACTCAGCGGGGGCCTACAATGAGCAGTTCTTC.

The chain has TRBV7-6 and TRBJ2-7; 8 bases are shared with TRBD2. The CDR3 is 15 residues long. The V segment lost 5 bases and the J segment 0 bases; nucleotides outside the gene matches: 6. Per germline, CDR1 SGHVS and CDR2 FNYEAQ. CDR3 nucleotides: TGTGCCAGCAGCAAACTAGCGGACGCCTCCTACGAGCAGTACTTC. Encoded protein: CASSKLADASYEQYF.

This clone was observed a handful of times. V usage is TRBV4-1 and J usage is TRBJ1-2; D is undetermined. Germline V lookup: CDR1 MGHRA, CDR2 YSYEKL. The CDR3 totals 15 residues. V lost 1 base and J lost 1, with 10 bases in between. The CDR3 sequence: CASSQAGVVNYGYTF. DNA for the CDR3: TGCGCCAGCAGCCAAGCTGGAGTGGTTAACTATGGCTACACCTTC.

The chain couples TRBV18 to TRBJ1-1; TRBD1 might be the D (6 bases). The length of the CDR3 is 16 residues. V dropped 3 bases and J dropped 0 bases, with 14 bases sitting between them. CDR1 is KGHSH and CDR2 is LQKENI in the germline V gene. DNA for the CDR3: TGTGCCAGCTCACCCACTCCGGGACATATGAACACTGAAGCTTTCTTT. This gives the protein CASSPTPGHMNTEAFF.

The V call is TRBV4-1, the J call TRBJ2-2; D call uncertain. Trimming removed 1 base at V and 6 bases at J, with 12 bases between. There are 15 residues in the CDR3. Looked up from germline, CDR1 is MGHRA and CDR2 is YSYEKL. The CDR3: CASSQVGFGSGELFF. CDR3 nucleotides: TGCGCCAGCAGCCAAGTCGGGTTTGGGTCCGGGGAGCTGTTTTTT.

This chain connects TRBV7-8 to TRBJ2-5, with TRBD1 identical over 8 bases. The germline V gene encodes CDR1 SGHVS and CDR2 FQNEAQ. There are 17 residues in the CDR3. After removal of 2 bases from V and 9 bases from J, the junction contained 17 bases not matched to a gene. CDR3 DNA sequence: TGTGCCAGCAGCTTATACTGGTCCCAGGGGGCCCAGGGGGCCCAGTACTTC. It translates to CASSLYWSQGAQGAQYF.

This clone was seen once. This chain links TRBV5-6 with TRBJ1-2, with 8 bases fitting TRBD1. J lost 3 bases, V lost 4 bases, and 11 bases had no gene match. This CDR3 contains 16 residues. In germline, CDR1 is SGHDT, CDR2 YYEEEE. CDR3 DNA: TGTGCCAGCAGCCTATCTGGACAGGGTGTAGACTATGGCTACACCTTC. This codes for CASSLSGQGVDYGYTF. Based on the CDR3 plus reference TRBV5-6 and TRBJ1-2, the full variable domain is DAGVTQSPTHLIKTRGQQVTLRCSPKSGHDTVSWYQQALGQGPQFIFQYYEEEERQRGNFPDRFSGHQFPNYSSELNVNALLLGDSALYLCASSLSGQGVDYGYTFGSGTRLTVV.

This chain connects TRBV7-3 to TRBJ1-1; no firm D call. V lost 3 bases and J lost 1, with 6 bases in between. CDR3 length: 13 amino acids. The germline V gene encodes CDR1 SGHTA and CDR2 FQGTGA. In nucleotides, the CDR3 is TGTGCCAGCAGCTTCGAGGGGAACACTGAAGCTTTCTTT. Translating it yields CASSFEGNTEAFF.

This clone appeared a single time. For the CDR3, the DNA is TGTGCCAGCAGAGGGACAGTATCTAATGAAAAACTGTTTTTT. Amino acid sequence: CASRGTVSNEKLFF. The J gene is TRBJ1-4, the V gene TRBV6-1; 7 bases are shared with TRBD1. In germline, CDR1 is MNHNS, CDR2 SASEGT. V shed 6 bases and J 3 bases; nucleotides not matched to a gene: 4. This CDR3 has 14 residues.

The chain is built from TRBV5-4 and TRBJ1-1; weak D call: TRBD1 (6 bases). The germline gives CDR1 SGHNT, CDR2 YYREEE (reference sequence). The CDR3 sequence is 12 residues long. V dropped 1 base and J dropped 8 bases, with 9 bases sitting between them. This CDR3 reads CASSLSDREAFF. In DNA, the CDR3 is TGTGCCAGCAGCTTGTCAGACAGGGAAGCTTTCTTT.

This chain joins TRBV10-3 and TRBJ1-2; tentative D call: TRBD1 (6 bases). The CDR3 has 15 amino acids. From germline, CDR1 is ENHRY and CDR2 SYGVKD. Trimming shortened V by 4 bases and J by 6 bases, and 18 bases separated the two germline ends. For the CDR3, the DNA is TGTGCCATCAGTGGGTTACGAGCAGGGGAGAATGGCTACACCTTC. Translated, it gives CAISGLRAGENGYTF.

The rearrangement uses TRBV10-1 and TRBJ2-1, with 8 positions matching TRBD1. The CDR3 spans 15 residues. The J segment lost 7 bases and the V segment lost 3 bases, leaving 8 bases of the junction unmatched. Germline V gene sequence: CDR1 WNHNN, CDR2 SYGVQD (reference sequence). The CDR3 DNA is TGCGCCAGCAGTGATCCAGGGGGCGCGACAAATGAGCAGTTCTTC. Protein sequence: CASSDPGGATNEQFF.

This chain links TRBV7-2 with TRBJ2-2; tentatively, D is TRBD2 (6 bases). The CDR3 length is 16 residues. V was cut by 5 bases and J by 4 bases, with 17 bases left in between. The germline V gene encodes CDR1 SGHTA and CDR2 FQGNSA. The CDR3 DNA reads TGTGCCAGCAGCCCACACGGGACTTCGACCACCGGGGAGCTGTTTTTT. Its translation: CASSPHGTSTTGELFF.

This clone has only one observation. V is TRBV30 and J is TRBJ2-5; 10 nucleotides match TRBD1. Germline-derived CDR1 and CDR2 are GTSNPN and SVGIG (reference sequence). The CDR3 totals 12 residues. The trim removed 7 bases at V and 4 bases at J, leaving 3 bases unmatched. As DNA, the CDR3 is TGTGCCTCGGGACAGGGGTTAGAGACCCAGTACTTC. It encodes CASGQGLETQYF. The full variable domain, with the rest looked up from reference TRBV30 and TRBJ2-5, is SQTIHQWPATLVQPVGSPLSLECTVEGTSNPNLYWYRQAAGRGLQLLFYSVGIGQISSEVPQNLSASRPQDRQFILSSKKLLLSDSGFYLCASGQGLETQYFGPGTRLLVL.